A selection of T cell receptor beta chains follows, all from one sample in a study of control samples from healthy donors and cancer patients. The assay was immunoSEQ multiplex PCR, and TCRdb's table has in-frame clones only and misses some. Of 120,000 to 150,000 clones in the sample, more than 85% were seen once. Sequencing was done on a sample of blood. Receptor source: a man younger than 40 in good health. Each CDR3 is given with its conserved first and last residue. The D gene is left open where the match is weak. A clone size is listed for some rows: how often the clone was seen (once, few, many), or a class if it is expanded.

J gene: TRBJ2-3; V gene: TRBV5-5; CDR3 length: 13; D gene: TRBD1; clone size: -; CDR3 protein: CASSRASGGTQYF; CDR3 DNA: TGTGCCAGCAGCCGGGCCTCAGGGGGTACGCAGTATTTT
J gene: TRBJ1-3; V gene: TRBV13; CDR3 length: 14; D gene: -; clone size: -; CDR3 protein: CASSLKGFGNTIYF; CDR3 DNA: TGTGCCAGCAGCCTCAAGGGGTTCGGAAACACCATATATTTT
J gene: TRBJ1-1; V gene: TRBV5-4; CDR3 length: 13; D gene: -; clone size: -; CDR3 protein: CASSEGWDTEAFF; CDR3 DNA: TGTGCCAGCAGCGAGGGGTGGGACACTGAAGCTTTCTTT
J gene: TRBJ2-3; V gene: TRBV25-1; CDR3 length: 15; D gene: -; clone size: -; CDR3 protein: CASSEWGRMADTQYF; CDR3 DNA: TGTGCCAGCAGTGAATGGGGTAGGATGGCAGATACGCAGTATTTT
J gene: TRBJ2-7; V gene: TRBV7-7; CDR3 length: 16; D gene: -; clone size: -; CDR3 protein: CASSLVLQELSYEQYF; CDR3 DNA: TGTGCCAGCAGCTTAGTCTTACAGGAGCTCTCCTACGAGCAGTACTTC
J gene: TRBJ2-5; V gene: TRBV29-1; CDR3 length: 12; D gene: -; clone size: -; CDR3 protein: CSGLTSLGTQYF; CDR3 DNA: TGCAGCGGGTTGACTAGTCTCGGGACCCAGTACTTC
J gene: TRBJ2-7; V gene: TRBV4-1; CDR3 length: 13; D gene: -; clone size: -; CDR3 protein: CASSQEGGYEQYF; CDR3 DNA: TGCGCCAGCAGCCAAGAAGGTGGCTACGAGCAGTACTTC
J gene: TRBJ1-1; V gene: TRBV10-1; CDR3 length: 14; D gene: -; clone size: -; CDR3 protein: CASSDRQEGTEAFF; CDR3 DNA: TGCGCCAGCAGTGACCGACAGGAGGGCACTGAAGCTTTCTTT
J gene: TRBJ1-2; V gene: TRBV7-9; CDR3 length: 12; D gene: -; clone size: -; CDR3 protein: CASAPNTYGYTF; CDR3 DNA: TGTGCCAGCGCACCAAACACCTATGGCTACACCTTC
J gene: TRBJ1-5; V gene: TRBV10-3; CDR3 length: 13; D gene: TRBD1; clone size: -; CDR3 protein: CAIRDTRGQAQHF; CDR3 DNA: TGTGCCATCAGAGACACCAGGGGGCAGGCCCAGCATTTT
J gene: TRBJ2-3; V gene: TRBV7-9; CDR3 length: 16; D gene: -; clone size: -; CDR3 protein: CASSSNQGRSPDTQYF; CDR3 DNA: TGTGCCAGCAGTTCTAATCAGGGCCGCTCTCCAGATACGCAGTATTTT
J gene: TRBJ2-5; V gene: TRBV18; CDR3 length: 11; D gene: -; clone size: -; CDR3 protein: CASSPKETQYF; CDR3 DNA: TGTGCCAGCTCACCCAAAGAGACCCAGTACTTC
J gene: TRBJ2-7; V gene: TRBV29-1; CDR3 length: 13; D gene: -; clone size: -; CDR3 protein: CSVVLSNTYEQYF; CDR3 DNA: TGCAGCGTTGTACTCTCCAACACCTACGAGCAGTACTTC
J gene: TRBJ2-3; V gene: TRBV5-1; CDR3 length: 12; D gene: -; clone size: -; CDR3 protein: CASSLRGDTQYF; CDR3 DNA: TGCGCCAGCAGCTTGAGGGGCGATACGCAGTATTTT
J gene: TRBJ1-5; V gene: TRBV5-3; CDR3 length: 15; D gene: -; clone size: -; CDR3 protein: CARSPGEGMDQPQHF; CDR3 DNA: TGTGCCAGAAGCCCAGGGGAAGGGATGGATCAGCCCCAGCATTTT
J gene: TRBJ2-2; V gene: TRBV10-1; CDR3 length: 16; D gene: -; clone size: -; CDR3 protein: CASSESKPGQTGELFF; CDR3 DNA: TGCGCCAGCAGTGAGTCCAAACCAGGACAGACCGGGGAGCTGTTTTTT
J gene: TRBJ1-2; V gene: TRBV6-5; CDR3 length: 14; D gene: -; clone size: -; CDR3 protein: CASVGQGFLYGYTF; CDR3 DNA: TGTGCCAGCGTAGGGCAGGGATTCTTGTATGGCTACACCTTC
J gene: TRBJ2-3; V gene: TRBV6-4; CDR3 length: 18; D gene: TRBD2; clone size: -; CDR3 protein: CASSPTLIGGAGTDTQYF; CDR3 DNA: TGTGCCAGCAGTCCGACTCTAATCGGGGGGGCGGGCACAGATACGCAGTATTTT
J gene: TRBJ2-1; V gene: TRBV28; CDR3 length: 14; D gene: -; clone size: -; CDR3 protein: CASNFVGVSDEQFF; CDR3 DNA: TGTGCCAGCAACTTCGTAGGGGTGAGCGATGAGCAGTTCTTC
J gene: TRBJ2-1; V gene: TRBV2; CDR3 length: 10; D gene: -; clone size: -; CDR3 protein: CASSEHEQFF; CDR3 DNA: TGTGCCAGCAGTGAGCATGAGCAGTTCTTC
J gene: TRBJ1-2; V gene: TRBV30; CDR3 length: 16; D gene: TRBD1; clone size: -; CDR3 protein: CAWSRPGQGLYYGYTF; CDR3 DNA: TGTGCCTGGAGTCGTCCGGGACAGGGGTTATATTATGGCTACACCTTC
J gene: TRBJ1-4; V gene: TRBV5-1; CDR3 length: 17; D gene: TRBD1; clone size: -; CDR3 protein: CASSLAPLTGINEKLFF; CDR3 DNA: TGCGCCAGCAGCTTGGCCCCGCTGACAGGGATTAATGAAAAACTGTTTTTT
J gene: TRBJ2-2; V gene: TRBV24-1; CDR3 length: 14; D gene: TRBD1; clone size: -; CDR3 protein: CATSDGTGTGELFF; CDR3 DNA: TGTGCCACCAGTGATGGGACAGGGACCGGGGAGCTGTTTTTT
J gene: TRBJ2-7; V gene: TRBV2; CDR3 length: 13; D gene: -; clone size: -; CDR3 protein: CASSPGGGYEQYF; CDR3 DNA: TGTGCCAGCAGCCCCGGGGGCGGTTACGAGCAGTACTTC
J gene: TRBJ1-1; V gene: TRBV10-2; CDR3 length: 14; D gene: -; clone size: -; CDR3 protein: CASSEAGRITEAFF; CDR3 DNA: TGCGCCAGCAGTGAGGCGGGTAGGATCACTGAAGCTTTCTTT
J gene: TRBJ2-2; V gene: TRBV2; CDR3 length: 14; D gene: -; clone size: -; CDR3 protein: CASINRENTGELFF; CDR3 DNA: TGTGCCAGCATCAACAGGGAGAACACCGGGGAGCTGTTTTTT
J gene: TRBJ1-2; V gene: TRBV30; CDR3 length: 13; D gene: -; clone size: -; CDR3 protein: CAWSVSGDYGYTF; CDR3 DNA: TGTGCCTGGAGTGTATCTGGGGACTATGGCTACACCTTC
J gene: TRBJ1-1; V gene: TRBV5-6; CDR3 length: 14; D gene: -; clone size: -; CDR3 protein: CASSLERMNTEAFF; CDR3 DNA: TGTGCCAGCAGCTTGGAACGCATGAACACTGAAGCTTTCTTT
J gene: TRBJ1-2; V gene: TRBV10-3; CDR3 length: 14; D gene: -; clone size: few; CDR3 protein: CAISESPPGGGYTF; CDR3 DNA: TGTGCCATCAGTGAGTCTCCCCCCGGGGGCGGCTACACCTTC
J gene: TRBJ1-1; V gene: TRBV30; CDR3 length: 15; D gene: -; clone size: -; CDR3 protein: CAWSAARVRFTEAFF; CDR3 DNA: TGTGCCTGGAGTGCCGCCAGGGTGCGTTTCACTGAAGCTTTCTTT
J gene: TRBJ1-2; V gene: TRBV28; CDR3 length: 13; D gene: -; clone size: -; CDR3 protein: CAGGSGTNYGYTF; CDR3 DNA: TGTGCCGGGGGGAGCGGCACCAACTATGGCTACACCTTC
J gene: TRBJ1-3; V gene: TRBV5-4; CDR3 length: 15; D gene: TRBD1; clone size: once; CDR3 protein: CASSRDRGPGNTIYF; CDR3 DNA: TGTGCCAGCAGCCGTGACAGGGGGCCTGGAAACACCATATATTTT
J gene: TRBJ2-3; V gene: TRBV15; CDR3 length: 16; D gene: TRBD2; clone size: -; CDR3 protein: CATSRDLAGGTDTQYF; CDR3 DNA: TGTGCCACCAGCAGAGATTTAGCGGGGGGCACAGATACGCAGTATTTT
J gene: TRBJ2-7; V gene: TRBV7-8; CDR3 length: 14; D gene: -; clone size: -; CDR3 protein: CASSLGQSSYEQYF; CDR3 DNA: TGTGCCAGCAGCTTAGGCCAGTCCTCCTACGAGCAGTACTTC
J gene: TRBJ2-3; V gene: TRBV9; CDR3 length: 14; D gene: -; clone size: -; CDR3 protein: CASSVGLDEDTQYF; CDR3 DNA: TGTGCCAGCAGCGTAGGGTTGGACGAAGATACGCAGTATTTT
J gene: TRBJ2-6; V gene: TRBV19; CDR3 length: 18; D gene: -; clone size: once; CDR3 protein: CASSIKSGATSGANVLTF; CDR3 DNA: TGTGCCAGTAGTATAAAAAGCGGAGCGACCTCTGGGGCCAACGTCCTGACTTTC
J gene: TRBJ2-2; V gene: TRBV30; CDR3 length: 13; D gene: -; clone size: once; CDR3 protein: CAWSYGITGELFF; CDR3 DNA: TGTGCCTGGAGTTACGGGATCACCGGGGAGCTGTTTTTT
J gene: TRBJ2-7; V gene: TRBV5-1; CDR3 length: 13; D gene: -; clone size: -; CDR3 protein: CASSSGAGYEQYF; CDR3 DNA: TGCGCCAGCAGCTCAGGGGCGGGCTACGAGCAGTACTTC
J gene: TRBJ1-1; V gene: TRBV5-1; CDR3 length: 15; D gene: -; clone size: -; CDR3 protein: CASSALQGPNTEAFF; CDR3 DNA: TGCGCCAGTAGCGCCTTACAGGGCCCGAACACTGAAGCTTTCTTT
J gene: TRBJ2-1; V gene: TRBV7-3; CDR3 length: 16; D gene: TRBD2; clone size: -; CDR3 protein: CASSSLWGGAYNEQFF; CDR3 DNA: TGTGCCAGCAGCTCCCTCTGGGGGGGGGCCTACAATGAGCAGTTCTTC
J gene: TRBJ2-7; V gene: TRBV9; CDR3 length: 14; D gene: -; clone size: -; CDR3 protein: CASSVPKGSYEQYF; CDR3 DNA: TGTGCCAGCAGCGTACCAAAAGGCTCCTACGAGCAGTACTTC
J gene: TRBJ1-5; V gene: TRBV28; CDR3 length: 17; D gene: -; clone size: -; CDR3 protein: CASSPHGGTSSNQPQHF; CDR3 DNA: TGTGCCAGCAGTCCTCATGGGGGGACTTCTAGCAATCAGCCCCAGCATTTT
J gene: TRBJ2-1; V gene: TRBV11-3; CDR3 length: 18; D gene: TRBD2; clone size: -; CDR3 protein: CASSLGCRTSGGPHEQFF; CDR3 DNA: TGTGCCAGCAGCTTAGGATGCAGGACTAGCGGGGGGCCCCATGAGCAGTTCTTC
J gene: TRBJ2-3; V gene: TRBV11-2; CDR3 length: 14; D gene: -; clone size: once; CDR3 protein: CASSLVLASDTQYF; CDR3 DNA: TGTGCCAGCAGCTTAGTCCTAGCTTCAGATACGCAGTATTTT
J gene: TRBJ1-1; V gene: TRBV19; CDR3 length: 13; D gene: -; clone size: -; CDR3 protein: CASHREVNTEAFF; CDR3 DNA: TGTGCCAGTCACAGGGAAGTGAACACTGAAGCTTTCTTT
J gene: TRBJ1-1; V gene: TRBV5-1; CDR3 length: 12; D gene: -; clone size: -; CDR3 protein: CASSLMGAEAFF; CDR3 DNA: TGCGCCAGCAGCTTGATGGGGGCGGAAGCTTTCTTT
J gene: TRBJ1-2; V gene: TRBV4-2; CDR3 length: 15; D gene: -; clone size: -; CDR3 protein: CASSQDLRSSIGYTF; CDR3 DNA: TGTGCCAGCAGCCAAGATCTAAGGAGTTCTATTGGCTACACCTTC
J gene: TRBJ1-2; V gene: TRBV7-8; CDR3 length: 15; D gene: TRBD1; clone size: -; CDR3 protein: CASSSTMTGTDGYTF; CDR3 DNA: TGTGCCAGCAGCTCGACCATGACAGGGACGGATGGCTACACCTTC
J gene: TRBJ1-3; V gene: TRBV2; CDR3 length: 13; D gene: TRBD1; clone size: -; CDR3 protein: CASSRDREFTIYF; CDR3 DNA: TGTGCCAGCAGTAGGGACAGGGAATTCACCATATATTTT
J gene: TRBJ2-7; V gene: TRBV15; CDR3 length: 15; D gene: TRBD2; clone size: -; CDR3 protein: CATWGLAGGFYEQYF; CDR3 DNA: TGTGCCACCTGGGGACTAGCGGGGGGATTCTACGAGCAGTACTTC
J gene: TRBJ1-2; V gene: TRBV28; CDR3 length: 13; D gene: -; clone size: -; CDR3 protein: CASSLLRGHGYTF; CDR3 DNA: TGTGCCAGCAGTTTACTTCGGGGTCATGGCTACACCTTC
J gene: TRBJ1-1; V gene: TRBV2; CDR3 length: 11; D gene: -; clone size: -; CDR3 protein: CASIRTGEAFF; CDR3 DNA: TGTGCCAGCATTCGTACAGGCGAAGCTTTCTTT
J gene: TRBJ2-3; V gene: TRBV27; CDR3 length: 15; D gene: TRBD2; clone size: -; CDR3 protein: CASRASGGASDTQYF; CDR3 DNA: TGTGCCAGCAGAGCTAGCGGGGGGGCATCTGATACGCAGTATTTT
J gene: TRBJ2-3; V gene: TRBV6-5; CDR3 length: 13; D gene: -; clone size: -; CDR3 protein: CASTTRAEGTQYF; CDR3 DNA: TGTGCCAGCACAACTAGGGCAGAAGGTACGCAGTATTTT
J gene: TRBJ1-2; V gene: TRBV11-2; CDR3 length: 14; D gene: TRBD1; clone size: -; CDR3 protein: CASSFGQGNYGYTF; CDR3 DNA: TGTGCCAGCAGCTTCGGACAGGGAAACTATGGCTACACCTTC
J gene: TRBJ1-5; V gene: TRBV28; CDR3 length: 14; D gene: -; clone size: few; CDR3 protein: CASSSVGNYQPQHF; CDR3 DNA: TGTGCCAGCAGCTCCGTCGGGAACTATCAGCCCCAGCATTTT
J gene: TRBJ2-7; V gene: TRBV7-8; CDR3 length: 16; D gene: -; clone size: -; CDR3 protein: CASSPGVWQQPYEQYF; CDR3 DNA: TGTGCCAGCAGCCCAGGGGTATGGCAGCAACCCTACGAGCAGTACTTC